This passage covers 9 T cell receptor beta chains from one sample sequenced in a study of OX40 agonist ivuxolimab in advanced cancers. The method was immunoSEQ multiplex PCR; TCRdb's version includes in-frame clones alone and lacks a portion of them. Of 65,000 to 85,000 clones listed, about 93% are singletons. The sequenced sample was CD4+ or CD8+ T cells sorted from blood, obtained in a trial of the OX40 agonist ivuxolimab. Receptors were obtained from an adult with an advanced solid tumor such as melanoma, head and neck, liver or kidney cancer.

This chain connects TRBV29-1 to TRBJ1-2, with D perhaps TRBD1 (5 bases). Germline CDR1 and CDR2: SQVTM and ANQGSEA. The CDR3 loop spans 11 amino acids. Between the trimmed V and J ends, which lost 7 bases and 8 bases, there was a span of 14 bases. CDR3 nucleotide sequence: TGCAGCGCCCAGGGAATGGCGGGCTACACCTTC. Amino acid sequence: CSAQGMAGYTF.

This clone was counted a single time. The chain is built from TRBV6-5 and TRBJ1-1, with 9 bases matching TRBD1. J gave up 10 bases and V 7 bases, and 13 bases lay outside the gene matches. Germline V gene data show CDR1 as MNHEY and CDR2 as SVGAGI. This CDR3 has 14 residues. The CDR3 region has the DNA TGTGCCAGCACTCCCACAGGGGGCGCCGAGAGAGCTTTCTTT. This codes for CASTPTGGAERAFF.

The chain couples TRBV10-1 to TRBJ2-3; 8 bases align to TRBD2. The CDR3 is 17 residues long. Germline V gene sequence: CDR1 WNHNN, CDR2 SYGVQD (reference sequence). V gave up 6 bases and J gave up 2 bases; unmatched junction bases: 13. The CDR3 nucleotides are TGCGCCAGCAGACCGGGAGGGGGATGCGCCTACACAGATACGCAGTATTTT. This sequence encodes CASRPGGGCAYTDTQYF.

The rearrangement uses TRBV7-9 and TRBJ1-1; D remains ambiguous. The length of the CDR3 is 14 residues. Between the trimmed V and J ends, which lost 5 bases and 0 bases, there was a span of 10 bases. Germline V gene sequence: CDR1 SEHNR, CDR2 FQNEAQ (reference sequence). The CDR3 region is CASSATELNTEAFF. Written as DNA, the CDR3 is TGTGCCAGCAGCGCCACAGAGCTGAACACTGAAGCTTTCTTT.

In this sample, this clone turned up once. This chain connects TRBV6-6 to TRBJ1-2, with 12 bases lining up with TRBD1. The CDR3 runs to 16 residues. Germline V gives CDR1 MNHNY, CDR2 SVGAGI (reference sequence). The trim removed 1 base at V and 3 bases at J, leaving 3 bases unmatched. In DNA form, the CDR3 reads TGTGCCAGCAGTTACTACGGGACAGGGGGCGACTATGGCTACACCTTC. It is translated as CASSYYGTGGDYGYTF.

The chain has TRBV9 and TRBJ2-1, with D hard to call. This CDR3 is built from 15 residues. Looked up from germline, CDR1 is SGDLS and CDR2 is YYNGEE. The germline V and J ends were trimmed by 7 bases and 2 bases, with 16 bases remaining between them. CDR3 amino acids: CASSTGFRAYNEQFF. In DNA form, the CDR3 reads TGTGCCAGCTCCACCGGGTTTCGGGCCTACAATGAGCAGTTCTTC.

The chain has TRBV7-8 and TRBJ2-1; 10 bases line up with TRBD2. V trimming: 6 bases; J trimming: 3 bases; junction bases outside the gene matches: 5. CDR1 and CDR2 from the germline V gene are SGHVS and FQNEAQ. This CDR3 is built from 15 residues. The CDR3 DNA follows: TGTGCCAGCAGTCTAGCGGGAGATTTCTACAATGAGCAGTTCTTC. It is translated as CASSLAGDFYNEQFF. The whole variable domain, remainder taken from reference TRBV7-8 and TRBJ2-1, is GAGVSQSPRYKVAKRGQDVALRCDPISGHVSLFWYQQALGQGPEFLTYFQNEAQLDKSGLPSDRFFAERPEGSVSTLKIQRTQQEDSAVYLCASSLAGDFYNEQFFGPGTRLTVL.

This chain connects TRBV11-1 to TRBJ1-1, with a weak D call TRBD1 (6 bases). This CDR3 region has 14 residues. Germline CDR1 reads SGHAT; CDR2 reads FQDESV (reference sequence). Trimming pared 1 base from V and 3 bases from J, leaving 9 bases between. The CDR3 nucleotides read TGTGCCAGCAGCTTAGACTGGGGGCACACTGAAGCTTTCTTT. Translation: CASSLDWGHTEAFF. Supplemented by reference TRBV11-1 and TRBJ1-1, the full variable domain reads EAEVAQSPRYKITEKSQAVAFWCDPISGHATLYWYRQILGQGPELLVQFQDESVVDDSQLPKDRFSAERLKGVDSTLKIQPAELGDSAMYLCASSLDWGHTEAFFGQGTRLTVV.

The V gene is TRBV7-9, the J gene TRBJ1-2; D uncertain. CDR3 length: 15 amino acids. V lost 3 bases and J lost 3, with 14 bases in between. Germline-derived CDR1 and CDR2 are SEHNR and FQNEAQ (reference sequence). CDR3 amino acids: CASSFNPLRDYGYTF. CDR3 DNA sequence: TGTGCCAGCAGCTTTAACCCCCTCCGTGACTATGGCTACACCTTC.